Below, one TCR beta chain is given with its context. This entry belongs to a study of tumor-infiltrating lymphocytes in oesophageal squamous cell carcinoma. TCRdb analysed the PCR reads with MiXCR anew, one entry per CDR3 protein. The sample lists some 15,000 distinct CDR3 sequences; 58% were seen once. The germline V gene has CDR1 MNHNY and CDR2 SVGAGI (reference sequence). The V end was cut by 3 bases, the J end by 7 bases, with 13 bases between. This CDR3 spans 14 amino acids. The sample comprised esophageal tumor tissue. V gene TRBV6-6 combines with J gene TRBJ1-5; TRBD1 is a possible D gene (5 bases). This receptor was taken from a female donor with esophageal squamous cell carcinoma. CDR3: CASSYQGPGQPQHF. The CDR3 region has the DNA TGTGCCAGCAGTTATCAGGGTCCCGGACAGCCCCAGCATTTT.